This T cell receptor (beta chain) appears in the sequencing data of a study of blood T cell repertoires in COVID-19. CDR3 length equals 14 residues. Germline V gives CDR1 MDHEN, CDR2 SYDVKM. J was trimmed by 5 bases and V by 6 bases; bases with no gene match: 9. Clones were sequenced by immunoSEQ multiplex PCR, and TCRdb holds only the in-frame ones, with some missing. The sample yields under 25,000 clones, 65% to 85% seen once. This sequence was found in an elderly man with active or convalescent COVID-19. The rearrangement joins TRBV28 to TRBJ1-2; 7 bases align to TRBD1. What was sequenced was peripheral blood. The CDR3 sequence is CASSRDSAHYGYTF. The CDR3 bases are TGTGCCAGCAGCCGGGACAGCGCCCATTATGGCTACACCTTC.